The clone carrying this T cell receptor beta chain was found a few times. The data belong to a study of spatial heterogeneity in lung cancer. As for time point: sample taken at primary tumor resection. MiXCR, run by TCRdb on the 5' RACE reads, gives a single entry per CDR3 protein. The table includes tens of thousands of distinct CDR3 sequences, around 7% detected once. The sequenced sample was PBMCs, obtained at surgery. This receptor was identified in a female donor with early-stage non-small cell lung cancer.

CDR3 sequence (DNA): TGCAGTGCCAAAAGGACCTGGACTGAAGCTTTCTTT. As protein: CSAKRTWTEAFF. The chain has TRBV20-1 and TRBJ1-1; D is unresolved. CDR3 length: 12 residues. Germline CDR1 is DFQATT and CDR2 is SNEGSKA (reference sequence). Deletions cut 6 bases from V and 5 bases from J, with 13 bases between.